One T cell receptor beta chain is described in this entry. Measured with immunoSEQ multiplex PCR; TCRdb has only the in-frame clones, and not every one. Of about 270,000 clones listed, about 87% are singletons. The record originates from a study of blood T cell repertoires in COVID-19. About the research overall: Samples came from the United States, Italy and Spain, spanning acute and convalescent COVID-19.

Germline trimming cut 4 bases from V and 0 bases from J; bases unmatched to any gene: 2. The CDR3 is 15 residues long. CDR1 and CDR2 from the germline V gene are SGHRS and YFSETQ. Participant age was about 18 to 95 years, and participants resided in about two dozen US areas. Donors in Cohort 3 counted as recovered after two negative PCRs, clearance, or symptom resolution. This receptor was taken from a woman aged 45-65 years who had recovered from COVID-19. The gene calls are TRBV5-1 and TRBJ1-4, with TRBD1 identical over 8 bases. Specimen: PBMCs or T cells enriched from blood (not recorded which). CDR3 region: CASSQGAATNEKLFF. The DNA for the CDR3 is TGCGCCAGCAGCCAGGGGGCTGCAACTAATGAAAAACTGTTTTTT.